Below, 7 T cell receptor beta chains from the same sample are listed, as sequenced in a study of T-cell reconstitution after alpha-beta-depleted transplantation in children. For TCRbeta, the library was prepared with unique molecular identifiers. TCRdb recomputed calls from the PCR reads with MiXCR, one row per CDR3 protein. The sample records 200,000 to 250,000 distinct CDR3 sequences, about 8.7% being singletons. Specimen: PBMCs, mostly from graft donor cells, collected 360 days after TCRalphabeta/CD19-depleted stem cell transplant. Receptors originate from a male patient aged 2 to 10 who had a stem cell transplant for acute myeloid leukemia, so the T cells may come from the graft donor.

A few counts support this clonotype. The genes are TRBV4-2 and TRBJ2-1, with unresolved D. The CDR3 sequence is 13 residues long. Trimming stripped 1 base from V and 5 bases from J, with 6 bases between. Germline V gene data show CDR1 as LGHNA and CDR2 as YNFKEQ. Here the CDR3 DNA reads TGTGCCAGCAGCCAAGGACCCAACAATGAGCAGTTCTTC. Amino acids: CASSQGPNNEQFF.

This clonotype was counted many times. The CDR3 DNA reads as TGCGCCAGCAGCAGAATAGCGGGACGGCAAGAGACCCAGTACTTC. This codes for CASSRIAGRQETQYF. The chain links TRBV5-1 to TRBJ2-5; 8 bases agree with TRBD2. The CDR3 has 15 residues. Trimming removed 4 bases from V and 2 bases from J; junction bases left unmatched: 7. Germline lookup yields CDR1 SGHRS and CDR2 YFSETQ.

The chain links TRBV7-2 to TRBJ1-2; D call uncertain. The CDR3 is 13 residues long. CDR1 and CDR2 (germline): SGHTA, FQGNSA. Between the trimmed V and J ends, which lost 5 bases and 3 bases, there was a span of 10 bases. The CDR3 DNA reads as TGTGCCAGCAGCCCAAACGCGGACTATGGCTACACCTTC. Translating it yields CASSPNADYGYTF.

This clonotype has ten or more counts. The chain joins TRBV6-5 to TRBJ2-1, with D tentatively TRBD2 (6 bases). This CDR3 comprises 14 residues. The V end was cut by 7 bases, the J end by 4 bases, with 14 bases between. Germline assignment: CDR1 MNHEY and CDR2 SVGAGI. The CDR3 DNA follows: TGTGCCAGCACGCCCGGGAGTATGTACAATGAGCAGTTCTTC. This encodes CASTPGSMYNEQFF.

In DNA form, the CDR3 reads TGCAGTGCGCCCGGGACTTACGAAGAGACCCAGTACTTC. Its protein product is CSAPGTYEETQYF. The V call is TRBV20-1, the J call TRBJ2-5; perhaps TRBD2 as D (6 bases). V was cut by 6 bases and J by 3 bases, with 14 bases left in between. The germline CDR1 and CDR2 sequences are DFQATT and SNEGSKA (reference sequence). This CDR3 is 13 amino acids long.

This clonotype was detected many times. V gene TRBV10-3 combines with J gene TRBJ1-2; weak D call: TRBD1 (5 bases). In germline, CDR1 is ENHRY, CDR2 SYGVKD. Trimming pared 3 bases from V and 8 bases from J, leaving 7 bases between. The CDR3 loop spans 11 amino acids. DNA for the CDR3: TGTGCCATCAGTGATCGACAGGGCTACACCTTC. Amino acids: CAISDRQGYTF.

This clonotype was counted many times. The chain combines TRBV6-6 with TRBJ2-7; D unclear. CDR1 is MNHNY and CDR2 is SVGAGI in the germline V gene (reference sequence). CDR3 length: 13 amino acids. V lost 2 bases, J lost 3 bases, and 8 bases lay in between. DNA of the CDR3: TGTGCCAGCAGTTACGCGGACGGCTACGAGCAGTACGTC. Amino acids: CASSYADGYEQYV.